This is a list of T cell receptor beta chains from one sample in a study of blood T cell repertoires in COVID-19. This table comes from immunoSEQ multiplex PCR, and its TCRdb copy is limited to in-frame clones, with some not included. Of approximately 150,000 clones listed, roughly 85% were seen once; the top ten hold roughly 20%. Specimen: PBMCs or T cells enriched from blood (not recorded which). Receptors originate from a woman aged 70-85 years in a cohort exposed to, infected with or recovered from COVID-19 (not recorded which). The CDR3 runs from the conserved cysteine through the conserved F or W. The order of the fields is clone size, V gene, D gene, J gene, CDR3 DNA, CDR3 protein. The D gene is left open where the match is weak. Not all rows give a size; the values are once, few, many and, for expanded clones, a class.

-,TRBV11-2,-,TRBJ2-5,TGTGCCAGCAGCTGGGGACTCATGGAGACCCAGTACTTC,CASSWGLMETQYF
once,TRBV7-2,-,TRBJ2-1,TGTGCCAGCAGCTTCTCCCCAGACTACAATGAGCAGTTCTTC,CASSFSPDYNEQFF
-,TRBV30,TRBD1,TRBJ1-6,TGTGCCTGGACCAAAGGGGGCAGTGGATCACCCCTCCACTTT,CAWTKGGSGSPLHF
few,TRBV19,TRBD2,TRBJ2-5,TGTGCCAGTAAGGACTGGGAGGGGGAGACCCAGTACTTC,CASKDWEGETQYF
-,TRBV18,-,TRBJ2-1,TGTGCCTCGGGATTTGCTACCTACAATGAGCAGTTCTTC,CASGFATYNEQFF
once,TRBV10-3,-,TRBJ2-2,TGTGCCATCAGGTCCCATTCGAACACCGGGGAGCTGTTTTTT,CAIRSHSNTGELFF
-,TRBV23-1,TRBD2,TRBJ2-1,TGCGCCAGCAGTCGGCCTAGCGGGAGTGCATCCTACAATGAGCAGTTCTTC,CASSRPSGSASYNEQFF
-,TRBV6-1,-,TRBJ1-2,TGTGCCAGCAGTGAAATTCGGGGGGCTCGGGGCTACACCTTC,CASSEIRGARGYTF
-,TRBV7-6,-,TRBJ2-6,TGTGCCAGCAGCCGGGACTTCTCTGGGGCCAACGTCCTGACTTTC,CASSRDFSGANVLTF
-,TRBV9,-,TRBJ1-6,TGTGCCAGCAGCGTAGCTGGCAGGAATTCACCCCTCCACTTT,CASSVAGRNSPLHF
-,TRBV5-1,TRBD1,TRBJ2-7,TGCGCCAGCAGCGTGTCCGGGACAGGGGGCTACGAGCAGTACTTC,CASSVSGTGGYEQYF
-,TRBV7-9,TRBD2,TRBJ2-7,TGTGCCAGCAGTAAACCGGGACTAGCGGGGTACGAGCAGTACTTC,CASSKPGLAGYEQYF
-,TRBV5-6,-,TRBJ1-4,TGTGCCAGCAGCTTACGACAGCCAGATGAAAAACTGTTTTTT,CASSLRQPDEKLFF
-,TRBV2,TRBD1,TRBJ2-3,TGTGCCAGCAGTGAATTGGGACAGGGATGGGATACGCAGTATTTT,CASSELGQGWDTQYF
-,TRBV20-1,TRBD2,TRBJ2-7,TGCAGTGCTAGTGGGGCTAGCGGAAACTACGAGCAGTACTTC,CSASGASGNYEQYF
once,TRBV15,-,TRBJ2-5,TGTGCCACCAGCAGAGGGGGGGGGCCCTACCAAGAGACCCAGTACTTC,CATSRGGGPYQETQYF
-,TRBV28,-,TRBJ2-1,TGTGCCAGCAGTTTCTTGAGCAAAGACTACAATGAGCAGTTCTTC,CASSFLSKDYNEQFF
once,TRBV18,-,TRBJ2-1,TGTGCCAGCTCACCAGGGTCTCGTGCCGGAGTGGGCTCCTACAATGAGCAGTTCTTC,CASSPGSRAGVGSYNEQFF